This T cell receptor beta chain was captured by sequencing in a study of blood T cell repertoires in COVID-19. The wider study: Acute and convalescent COVID-19 samples came from the United States, Italy and Spain. PBMCs, B-cell-depleted T cells, or T cells were the source of the cDNA or gDNA that made up the material.

This CDR3 has 15 amino acids. In germline, CDR1 is MDHEN, CDR2 SYDVKM. Trimming took 5 bases from V and 3 from J, leaving 16 bases between them. Enrolled through a virtual design, the participants were between roughly 18 and 95 years of age and came from about two dozen US areas. This clone appeared once. How the authors handled the data: Amplification from reference gene primers served as the basis for estimated nucleated cell counts. Clones were read by immunoSEQ multiplex PCR, and TCRdb kept only the in-frame ones, dropping some. V and J calls and clone size follow that table, whereas D and trimming were derived from the DNA. The sample records about 210,000 clones, around 86% being singletons.

This receptor was obtained from a man aged 30-40 years in a cohort exposed to, infected with or recovered from COVID-19 (not recorded which). The J gene is TRBJ1-1, the V gene TRBV28, with D perhaps matching TRBD1 (5 bases). Sequences were obtained from PBMCs or T cells enriched from blood (not recorded which). CDR3 in DNA: TGTGCCAGCAGTCCCGGACATCGAGCATACACTGAAGCTTTCTTT. Protein product: CASSPGHRAYTEAFF.